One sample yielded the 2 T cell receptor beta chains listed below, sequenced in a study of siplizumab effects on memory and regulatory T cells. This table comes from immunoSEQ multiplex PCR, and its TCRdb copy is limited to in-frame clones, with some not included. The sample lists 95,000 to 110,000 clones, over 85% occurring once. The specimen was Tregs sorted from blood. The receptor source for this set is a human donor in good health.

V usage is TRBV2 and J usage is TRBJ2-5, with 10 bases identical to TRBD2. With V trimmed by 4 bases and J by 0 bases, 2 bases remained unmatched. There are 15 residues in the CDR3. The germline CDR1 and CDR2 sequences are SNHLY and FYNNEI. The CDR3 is CASSGGLADQETQYF. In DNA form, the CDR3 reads TGTGCCAGCAGTGGCGGACTAGCGGACCAAGAGACCCAGTACTTC.

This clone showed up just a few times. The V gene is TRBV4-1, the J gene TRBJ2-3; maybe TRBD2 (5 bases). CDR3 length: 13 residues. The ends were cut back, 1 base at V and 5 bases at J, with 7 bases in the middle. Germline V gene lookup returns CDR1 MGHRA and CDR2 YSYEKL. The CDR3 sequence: CASSQGRGDTQYF. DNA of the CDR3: TGCGCCAGCAGCCAAGGCCGGGGAGATACGCAGTATTTT.